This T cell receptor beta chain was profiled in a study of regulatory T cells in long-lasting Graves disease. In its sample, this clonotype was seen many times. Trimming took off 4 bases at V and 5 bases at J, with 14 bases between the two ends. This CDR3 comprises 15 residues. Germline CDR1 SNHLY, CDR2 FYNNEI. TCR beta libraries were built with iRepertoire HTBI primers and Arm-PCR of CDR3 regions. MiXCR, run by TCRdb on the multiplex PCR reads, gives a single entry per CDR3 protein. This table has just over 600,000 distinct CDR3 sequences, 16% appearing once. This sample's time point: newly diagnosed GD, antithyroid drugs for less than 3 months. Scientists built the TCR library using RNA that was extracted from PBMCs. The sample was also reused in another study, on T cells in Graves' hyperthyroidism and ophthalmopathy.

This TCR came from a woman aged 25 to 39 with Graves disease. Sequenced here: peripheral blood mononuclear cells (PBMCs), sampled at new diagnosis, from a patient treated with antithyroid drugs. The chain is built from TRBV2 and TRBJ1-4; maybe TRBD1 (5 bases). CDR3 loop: CASSASGAPNEKLFF. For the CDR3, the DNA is TGTGCCAGCAGTGCGAGCGGGGCACCAAATGAAAAACTGTTTTTT.